Sequencing of this TCR beta chain was carried out in a study of blood T cell repertoires in COVID-19. Looking at the study overall: The United States, Italy and Spain provided the acute and convalescent COVID-19 samples.

As handled by the study authors: Reference gene primer amplification in the assay estimated nucleated cell counts. Measured with immunoSEQ multiplex PCR; TCRdb has only the in-frame clones, and not every one. V and J calls and clone size come straight from that table; D and trimming were deduced from the DNA. The sample carries 200,000 or so clones, 80% to 90% recorded once. The CDR3 covers 15 residues. Germline-derived CDR1 and CDR2 are SGHDT and YYEEEE. With V trimmed by 2 bases and J by 2 bases, 5 bases remained unmatched. This receptor was taken from a man aged 25-40 years with COVID-19, enrolled during active disease. Material: peripheral blood. This rearrangement joins TRBV5-6 to TRBJ2-5; TRBD2 matches at 8 bases. CDR3 protein: CASSFGAGVQETQYF. The CDR3 DNA reads as TGTGCCAGCAGCTTTGGAGCGGGGGTACAAGAGACCCAGTACTTC.